The rows below give T cell receptor beta chains drawn from one sample of a study of identical twins. One entry per CDR3 protein, called by TCRdb with MiXCR from the 5' RACE reads. Of around 1.7 million distinct CDR3 sequences in the sample, about 32% were seen once. Sequencing was carried out using cord blood. The origin of the receptors is a newborn girl in good health. CDR3s include the opening cysteine and the closing phenylalanine or tryptophan. D genes are given only for firm matches. Expanded clones are given a class, and other clones once, few, many or no size at all.

>TRBJ2-3|few|TRBV4-1|-
TGCGCCAGCATGAACGGACCTTACACAGATACGCAGTATTTT
CASMNGPYTDTQYF
>TRBJ2-6|many|TRBV29-1|-
TGCAGCGTTGAAGACAGCTCTGGGGCCAACGTCCTGACTTTC
CSVEDSSGANVLTF
>TRBJ2-1|few|TRBV20-1|TRBD2
TGCAGTGCTAGAACTAGCGGGGGGGCCGCCTACAATGAGCAGTTCTTC
CSARTSGGAAYNEQFF
>TRBJ2-7|few|TRBV29-1|-
TGCAGCGTCGCTTCCGGGAGAAAACACGAGCAGTACTTC
CSVASGRKHEQYF
>TRBJ2-5|-|TRBV2|TRBD2
TGTGCCAGCAGCGGGGCTAGCGGACAAGAGACCCAGTACTTC
CASSGASGQETQYF
>TRBJ2-3|few|TRBV11-2|-
TGTGCCACCCGGGGATTCACAGATACGCAGTATTTT
CATRGFTDTQYF
>TRBJ2-5|-|TRBV20-1|-
TGCAGTGCTAGAGCTGGAACTTGGACAAGACGAGAAGAGACCCAGTACTTC
CSARAGTWTRREETQYF
>TRBJ1-6|few|TRBV10-3|-
TGTGCCATCAGGGACCGGGGAGGCCCTTATAATTCACCCCTCCACTTT
CAIRDRGGPYNSPLHF
>TRBJ1-2|many|TRBV12-3/TRBV12-4|-
TGTGCCAGCAGTTTATCTCCGGGCCTTAACTATGGCTACACCTTC
CASSLSPGLNYGYTF
>TRBJ2-4|few|TRBV24-1|TRBD2
TGTGCCACCAGTGACCAGCGGGAGAGAAACATTCAGTACTTC
CATSDQRERNIQYF